The 21 T cell receptor beta chains listed next were all sequenced from one sample in a study of shared clonotypes between healthy human individuals. TCRdb's copy holds only in-frame clones and misses some; the assay was immunoSEQ multiplex PCR. Of 150,000 to 200,000 clones listed, 66% are singletons. Sequencing was carried out using memory CD4+ T cells sorted from blood. Subset of the sample: CD45RA-negative fraction. The receptors stem from a man aged 25 to 45 in good health.

This clone was found a few times. V and J are TRBV6-5 and TRBJ1-5; the D is unclear. The CDR3 runs 13 residues. Germline V gene data show CDR1 as MNHEY and CDR2 as SVGAGI. The ends were cut back, 4 bases at V and 3 bases at J, with 7 bases in the middle. The DNA for the CDR3 is TGTGCCAGCAGTTCTACAGTCAATCAGCCCCAGCATTTT. Translation gives CASSSTVNQPQHF.

V usage is TRBV28 and J usage is TRBJ2-6, with TRBD1 identical over 9 bases. CDR3 length equals 17 residues. Germline V gives CDR1 MDHEN, CDR2 SYDVKM. V trimming: 5 bases; J trimming: 2 bases; junction bases outside the gene matches: 7. CDR3: CASSNRDRVAGANVLTF. In DNA, the CDR3 is TGTGCCAGCAGTAACCGGGACAGGGTTGCTGGGGCCAACGTCCTGACTTTC. Based on the CDR3 plus reference TRBV28 and TRBJ2-6, the full variable domain is DVKVTQSSRYLVKRTGEKVFLECVQDMDHENMFWYRQDPGLGLRLIYFSYDVKMKEKGDIPEGYSVSREKKERFSLILESASTNQTSMYLCASSNRDRVAGANVLTFGAGSRLTVL.

CDR3 amino acids: CASSLMGANEQFF. CDR3 bases: TGTGCCAGCAGTCTAATGGGGGCCAATGAGCAGTTCTTC. The rearrangement joins TRBV28 to TRBJ2-1, with a tentative D call TRBD1 (6 bases). This CDR3 has 13 amino acids. Trimming removed 5 bases from V and 6 bases from J, with 11 bases in between. Germline assignment: CDR1 MDHEN and CDR2 SYDVKM. Supplemented by reference TRBV28 and TRBJ2-1, the full variable domain reads DVKVTQSSRYLVKRTGEKVFLECVQDMDHENMFWYRQDPGLGLRLIYFSYDVKMKEKGDIPEGYSVSREKKERFSLILESASTNQTSMYLCASSLMGANEQFFGPGTRLTVL.

The chain recombines TRBV5-5 with TRBJ2-7; D is tentatively TRBD1 or TRBD2 (5 bases each). The V gene's germline CDR1 is SGHKS and CDR2 YYEKEE (reference sequence). The V end was cut by 4 bases, the J end by 12 bases, with 26 bases between. This CDR3 contains 15 residues. The CDR3, as DNA: TGTGCCAGCAGCACGGGACCGGATTACGAGTTTCGAGGGTACTTC. Translation gives CASSTGPDYEFRGYF.

This chain joins TRBV10-2 and TRBJ2-5; D gene ambiguous. The V gene's germline CDR1 is WSHSY and CDR2 SAAADI. V lost 2 bases and J lost 5, with 6 bases in between. This CDR3 contains 12 residues. CDR3 region: CASSEDGETQYF. As DNA, the CDR3 is TGCGCCAGCAGTGAGGACGGGGAGACCCAGTACTTC.

This clone was counted many times. The chain links TRBV27 to TRBJ2-7; D unresolved. With 3 bases removed from V and 3 bases from J, the gap between germline ends came to 9 bases. Germline V lookup: CDR1 MNHEY, CDR2 SMNVEV (reference sequence). The CDR3 is made up of 13 amino acids. The CDR3 region is CASSFPPYYEQYF. As DNA, the CDR3 is TGTGCCAGCAGTTTCCCCCCCTACTACGAGCAGTACTTC.

V gene TRBV5-4 combines with J gene TRBJ2-5; no firm D call. There are 15 residues in the CDR3. The germline CDR1 and CDR2 sequences are SGHNT and YYREEE (reference sequence). V was pared by 1 base and J by 5 bases, with 15 bases between. The CDR3 reads CASSLRKRAEETQYF. In nucleotides, the CDR3 is TGTGCCAGCAGCTTGAGGAAAAGGGCGGAGGAGACCCAGTACTTC.

CDR3 sequence (DNA): TGTGCCAGCAGTCAGGGGGGTTCTGTACGGGGCGGAGAGCAGTACTTC. Translation gives CASSQGGSVRGGEQYF. The chain links TRBV28 to TRBJ2-7, with TRBD1 as a possible D gene (7 bases). From germline, CDR1 is MDHEN and CDR2 SYDVKM. CDR3 length equals 16 residues. V was shortened by 5 bases and J by 7 bases, with 24 bases between the two germline ends.

This clone occurred a few times. The chain links TRBV10-3 to TRBJ1-4; possible D gene TRBD1, 6 bases. From germline, CDR1 is ENHRY and CDR2 SYGVKD. The V gene lost 11 bases and the J gene lost 5 bases, with 18 bases spanning the gap. This CDR3 has 14 residues. CDR3 DNA sequence: TGTGCCGCGCGATCGGACAGCCAAAATGAAAAACTGTTTTTT. It codes for CAARSDSQNEKLFF.

The chain is built from TRBV9 and TRBJ2-7; 10 nucleotides align to TRBD2. The CDR3 has 14 residues. Germline V CDR1 and CDR2: SGDLS, YYNGEE. The trim removed 6 bases at V and 1 base at J, leaving 4 bases unmatched. CDR3 DNA sequence: TGTGCCAGCACCCCTAGCGGGAGTTCCTACGAGCAGTACTTC. Protein product: CASTPSGSSYEQYF.

The V gene is TRBV7-2, the J gene TRBJ2-7; 8 bases align to TRBD1. V lost 5 bases and J lost 2; bases outside the gene matches: 8. CDR1 SGHTA and CDR2 FQGNSA come from the germline V gene. There are 15 residues in the CDR3. CDR3 in DNA: TGTGCCAGCAGCCTGGACAGGGCGAGGGCCTACGAGCAGTACTTC. It encodes CASSLDRARAYEQYF.

The chain has TRBV5-1 and TRBJ1-4, with 12 bases lining up with TRBD1. The CDR3 is 15 amino acids. V trimming: 5 bases; J trimming: 7 bases; junction bases outside the gene matches: 6. Germline CDR1 SGHRS, CDR2 YFSETQ. CDR3 sequence reads: CASRGQGAISEKLFF. The CDR3 DNA sequence: TGCGCCAGCAGGGGACAGGGGGCGATTTCTGAAAAACTGTTTTTT.

The rearrangement joins TRBV11-2 to TRBJ2-3; 12 nucleotides match TRBD2. The CDR3 has 17 residues. Germline V gene data show CDR1 as SGHAT and CDR2 as FQNNGV. V lost 2 bases to trimming and J lost 4 bases; unmatched junction nucleotides: 7. As DNA, the CDR3 is TGTGCCAGCAGCTTACTAGCGGGAGGGCCGGGGGCAGATACGCAGTATTTT. Residues: CASSLLAGGPGADTQYF. Together with reference TRBV11-2 and TRBJ2-3, the CDR3 gives the full variable domain: EAGVAQSPRYKIIEKRQSVAFWCNPISGHATLYWYQQILGQGPKLLIQFQNNGVVDDSQLPKDRFSAERLKGVDSTLKIQPAKLEDSAVYLCASSLLAGGPGADTQYFGPGTRLTVL.

This clone has more than one count but fewer than ten. The genes are TRBV19 and TRBJ2-2; TRBD1 might be the D (6 bases). CDR3 size: 15 residues. Germline V gene lookup returns CDR1 LNHDA and CDR2 SQIVND (reference sequence). With 7 bases removed from V and 6 bases from J, the gap between germline ends came to 18 bases. CDR3 region: CASTDVGGYSGELFF. The DNA for the CDR3 is TGTGCCAGTACCGACGTAGGGGGATACTCCGGGGAGCTGTTTTTT.

V gene TRBV19 combines with J gene TRBJ1-5; TRBD1 might be the D (6 bases). The germline gives CDR1 LNHDA, CDR2 SQIVND (reference sequence). CDR3 length: 14 residues. V dropped 3 bases and J dropped 7 bases, with 13 bases sitting between them. CDR3 nucleotides: TGTGCCAGTAGTATCAGTACAGGGCACCAGCCCCAGCATTTT. As protein: CASSISTGHQPQHF.

The rearrangement joins TRBV5-5 to TRBJ2-7, with 9 bases that match TRBD2. The germline V gene has CDR1 SGHKS and CDR2 YYEKEE (reference sequence). This CDR3 spans 13 amino acids. V shed 6 bases and J 4 bases; nucleotides not matched to a gene: 5. The CDR3 DNA is TGTGCCAGCACGGCGGGAGGGCCATACGAGCAGTACTTC. As protein: CASTAGGPYEQYF.

The rearrangement joins TRBV6-1 to TRBJ2-3; TRBD1 aligns across 12 bases. CDR1 and CDR2 (germline): MNHNS, SASEGT. After removal of 5 bases from V and 8 bases from J, the junction contained 8 bases not matched to a gene. The CDR3 has 15 amino acids. The CDR3 coding sequence is TGTGCCAGCAGTCCAACCCGGGACAGGGGGCGTACGCAGTATTTT. Its protein product is CASSPTRDRGRTQYF.

The rearrangement links TRBV7-8 to TRBJ2-1; tentatively, D is TRBD1 (6 bases). The CDR3 contains 15 residues. Per germline, CDR1 SGHVS and CDR2 FQNEAQ. V was cut by 5 bases and J by 3 bases, with 14 bases left in between. The CDR3 DNA sequence: TGTGCCAGCAGCCTTAGGACAGCCATCTACAATGAGCAGTTCTTC. This encodes CASSLRTAIYNEQFF.

The chain uses TRBV27 and TRBJ1-2; tentatively, D is TRBD1 (5 bases). The germline V gene encodes CDR1 MNHEY and CDR2 SMNVEV (reference sequence). CDR3 length: 12 amino acids. Trimming shortened V by 4 bases and J by 8 bases, and 11 bases separated the two germline ends. The CDR3 region is CASSSTGYGYTF. DNA of the CDR3: TGTGCCAGCAGTTCTACAGGTTACGGCTACACCTTC.

V is TRBV5-1 and J is TRBJ2-2; 8 bases are a match to TRBD1. J lost 2 bases, V lost 0 bases, and 3 bases had no gene match. The CDR3 consists of 16 residues. Germline V gene sequence: CDR1 SGHRS, CDR2 YFSETQ. Here the CDR3 DNA reads TGCGCCAGCAGCTTGGTACAGGGGGTTAACACCGGGGAGCTGTTTTTT. Translating gives CASSLVQGVNTGELFF.

V usage is TRBV5-1 and J usage is TRBJ2-1; 11 nucleotides agree with TRBD2. This CDR3 has 14 residues. Germline CDR1 reads SGHRS; CDR2 reads YFSETQ. With 0 bases clipped from V and 10 bases from J, the junction kept 3 bases outside the gene matches. CDR3: CASSLEIAGGEQFF. CDR3 DNA sequence: TGCGCCAGCAGCTTGGAAATAGCGGGAGGGGAGCAGTTCTTC.